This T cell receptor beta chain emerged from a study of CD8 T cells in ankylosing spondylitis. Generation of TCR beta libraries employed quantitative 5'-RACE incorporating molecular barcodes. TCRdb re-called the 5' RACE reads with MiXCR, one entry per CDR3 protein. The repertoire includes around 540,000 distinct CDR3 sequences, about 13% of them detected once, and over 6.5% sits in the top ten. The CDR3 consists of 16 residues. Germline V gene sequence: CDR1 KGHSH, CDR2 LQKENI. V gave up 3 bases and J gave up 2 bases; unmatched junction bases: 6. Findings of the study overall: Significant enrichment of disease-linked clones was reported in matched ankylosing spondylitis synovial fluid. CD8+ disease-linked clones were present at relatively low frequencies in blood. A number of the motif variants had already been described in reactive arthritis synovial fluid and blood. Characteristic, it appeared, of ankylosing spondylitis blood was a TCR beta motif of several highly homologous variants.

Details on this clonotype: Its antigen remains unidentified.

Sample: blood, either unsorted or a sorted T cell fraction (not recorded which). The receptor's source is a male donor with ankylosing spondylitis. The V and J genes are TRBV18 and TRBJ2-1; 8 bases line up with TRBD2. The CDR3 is CASSPRTSSPYNEQFF. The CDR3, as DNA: TGTGCCAGCTCACCGAGGACTAGCTCCCCCTACAATGAGCAGTTCTTC.